The T cell receptor beta chain under discussion was sequenced for a study of OX40 agonist ivuxolimab in advanced cancers. Study in general: Antecedent anti-PD-1, anti-PD-L1 or anti-CTLA-4 therapy was permissible, with 40% having received some.

Only in-frame clones appear in the TCRdb table, and some are missing; sequencing was by immunoSEQ multiplex PCR. The data hold about 83,000 clones, with 85% observed a single time. Study-wide points: Some of the nonresponding patients also showed low levels of normalized T-cell clonal expansion.

Of note for this clone: Its antigen is not identified.

The CDR3 sequence is 15 residues long. With autoimmune disease history or systemic immunosuppression, patients were excluded. With baseline, cycle 4 day 1, and cycle 7 day 1 as timepoints, blood was sampled. The clonotype originates from an adult with an advanced solid tumor such as melanoma, head and neck, liver or kidney cancer. This material consisted of CD4+ or CD8+ T cells sorted from blood, taken in a trial of the OX40 agonist ivuxolimab. V usage is TRBV21-1 and J usage is TRBJ1-5. TRBV21-1 is an annotated pseudogene. The CDR3: CASKGQAKVNQPQHF. CDR3 bases: TGTGCCAGCAAGGGTCAAGCCAAGGTGAATCAGCCCCAGCATTTT.